This entry is about one TCR beta chain. The target antigen is unknown. This record comes from a study of OX40 agonist ivuxolimab in advanced cancers. Study-wide context: People in dose escalation had one of these cancers: hepatocellular carcinoma, melanoma, renal cell or head and neck cancer. A male proportion of approximately 80% was recorded, with mean age roughly 62 years and range roughly 23 to 90. The study's findings and limits: At doses 0.1 to 3.0 mg/kg, CD4+ and CD8+ clones expanded.

TCRdb's copy holds only in-frame clones and misses some; the assay was immunoSEQ multiplex PCR. The sample holds tens of thousands of clones, more than 70% seen once. Deletions cut 3 bases from V and 3 bases from J, with 11 bases between. The CDR3 length is 14 residues. Germline CDR1 ENHRY, CDR2 SYGVKD. This receptor was taken from an adult with an advanced solid tumor such as melanoma, head and neck, liver or kidney cancer. Sample: CD4+ or CD8+ T cells sorted from blood, taken in a trial of the OX40 agonist ivuxolimab. This chain connects TRBV10-3 to TRBJ1-2; D perhaps matches TRBD1 (5 bases). CDR3 amino acids: CAISEPQGDYGYTF. CDR3 coding DNA: TGTGCCATCAGTGAACCCCAGGGAGACTATGGCTACACCTTC.